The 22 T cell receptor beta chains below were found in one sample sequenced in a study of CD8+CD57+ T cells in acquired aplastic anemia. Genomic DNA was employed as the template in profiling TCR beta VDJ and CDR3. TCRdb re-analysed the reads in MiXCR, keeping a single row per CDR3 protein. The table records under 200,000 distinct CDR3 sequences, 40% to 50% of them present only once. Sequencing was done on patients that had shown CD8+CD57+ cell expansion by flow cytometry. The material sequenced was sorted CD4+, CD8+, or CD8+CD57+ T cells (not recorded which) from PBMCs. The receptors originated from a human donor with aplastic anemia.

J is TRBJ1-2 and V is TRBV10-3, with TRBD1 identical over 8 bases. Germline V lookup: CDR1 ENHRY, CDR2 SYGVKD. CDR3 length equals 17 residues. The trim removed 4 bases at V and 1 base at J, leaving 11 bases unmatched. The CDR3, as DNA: TGTGCCATCAGTGGGAAGGGACAGGAGCATTATAACTATGGCTACACCTTC. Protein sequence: CAISGKGQEHYNYGYTF.

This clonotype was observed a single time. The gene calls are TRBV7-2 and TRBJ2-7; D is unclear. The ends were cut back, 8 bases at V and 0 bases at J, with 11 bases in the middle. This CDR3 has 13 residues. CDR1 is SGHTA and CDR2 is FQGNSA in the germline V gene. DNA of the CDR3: TGTGCCAGCTTAGGTCCAAACTCCTACGAGCAGTACTTC. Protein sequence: CASLGPNSYEQYF.

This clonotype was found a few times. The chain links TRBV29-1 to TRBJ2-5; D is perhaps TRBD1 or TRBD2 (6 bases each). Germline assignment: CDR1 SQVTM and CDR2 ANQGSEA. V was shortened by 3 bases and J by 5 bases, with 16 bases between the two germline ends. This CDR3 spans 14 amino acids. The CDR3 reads CSVEWGRGGETQYF. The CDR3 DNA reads TGCAGCGTTGAGTGGGGGCGGGGTGGGGAGACCCAGTACTTC. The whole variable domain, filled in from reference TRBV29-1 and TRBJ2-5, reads SAVISQKPSRDICQRGTSLTIQCQVDSQVTMMFWYRQQPGQSLTLIATANQGSEATYESGFVIDKFPISRPNLTFSTLTVSNMSPEDSSIYLCSVEWGRGGETQYFGPGTRLLVL.

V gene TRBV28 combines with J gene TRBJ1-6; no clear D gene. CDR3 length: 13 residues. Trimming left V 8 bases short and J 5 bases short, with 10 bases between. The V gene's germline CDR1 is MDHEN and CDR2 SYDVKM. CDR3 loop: CASQERNNSPLHF. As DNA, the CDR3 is TGTGCCAGCCAGGAGAGAAATAATTCACCCCTCCACTTT.

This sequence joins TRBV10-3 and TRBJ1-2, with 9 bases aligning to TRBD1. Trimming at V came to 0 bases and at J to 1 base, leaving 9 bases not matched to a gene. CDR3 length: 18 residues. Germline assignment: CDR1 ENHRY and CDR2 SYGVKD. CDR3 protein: CAISESRDRAPSNYGYTF. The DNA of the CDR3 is TGTGCCATCAGTGAGTCCCGGGACAGGGCGCCGAGTAACTATGGCTACACCTTC.

This CDR3 is CASSESGSGVQETQYF. In nucleotides, the CDR3 is TGCGCCAGCAGTGAGTCGGGTAGCGGGGTCCAAGAGACCCAGTACTTC. The rearrangement links TRBV10-1 to TRBJ2-5; 8 bases map to TRBD2. The germline V gene encodes CDR1 WNHNN and CDR2 SYGVQD (reference sequence). The trim removed 0 bases at V and 1 base at J, leaving 4 bases unmatched. The CDR3 runs to 16 residues.

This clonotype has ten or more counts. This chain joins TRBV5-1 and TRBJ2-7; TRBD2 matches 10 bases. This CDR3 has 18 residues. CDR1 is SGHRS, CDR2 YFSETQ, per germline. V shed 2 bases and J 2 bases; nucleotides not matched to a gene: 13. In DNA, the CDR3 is TGCGCCAGCAGCTTAGGAGCGGGAGGGAATAAGCGCCCCTACGAGCAGTACTTC. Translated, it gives CASSLGAGGNKRPYEQYF.

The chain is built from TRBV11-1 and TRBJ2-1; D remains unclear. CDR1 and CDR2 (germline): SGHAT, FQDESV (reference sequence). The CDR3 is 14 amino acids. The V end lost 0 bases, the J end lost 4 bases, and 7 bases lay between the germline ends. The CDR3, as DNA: TGTGCCAGCAGCTTAGCGCCAGAGTACAATGAGCAGTTCTTC. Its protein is CASSLAPEYNEQFF. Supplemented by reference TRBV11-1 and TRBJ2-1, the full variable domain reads EAEVAQSPRYKITEKSQAVAFWCDPISGHATLYWYRQILGQGPELLVQFQDESVVDDSQLPKDRFSAERLKGVDSTLKIQPAELGDSAMYLCASSLAPEYNEQFFGPGTRLTVL.

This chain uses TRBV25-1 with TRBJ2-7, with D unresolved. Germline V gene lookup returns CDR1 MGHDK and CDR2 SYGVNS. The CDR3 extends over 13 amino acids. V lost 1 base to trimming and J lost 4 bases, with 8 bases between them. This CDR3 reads CASSELTGYEQYF. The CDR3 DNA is TGTGCCAGCAGTGAATTAACCGGATACGAGCAGTACTTC.

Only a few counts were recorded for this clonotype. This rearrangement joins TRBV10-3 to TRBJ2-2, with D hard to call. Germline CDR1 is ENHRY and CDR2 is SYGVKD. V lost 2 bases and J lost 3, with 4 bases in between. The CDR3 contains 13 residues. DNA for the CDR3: TGTGCCATCAGTGAGGTAGACACCGGGGAGCTGTTTTTT. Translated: CAISEVDTGELFF.

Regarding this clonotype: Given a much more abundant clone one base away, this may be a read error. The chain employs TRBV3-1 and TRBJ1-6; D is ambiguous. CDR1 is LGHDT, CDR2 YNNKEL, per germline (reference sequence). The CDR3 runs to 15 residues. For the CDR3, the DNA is TGTGCCAGCAGCCAAGATTCGGGGAGAAATTCACCCCTCCGCTTT. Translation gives CASSQDSGRNSPLRF.

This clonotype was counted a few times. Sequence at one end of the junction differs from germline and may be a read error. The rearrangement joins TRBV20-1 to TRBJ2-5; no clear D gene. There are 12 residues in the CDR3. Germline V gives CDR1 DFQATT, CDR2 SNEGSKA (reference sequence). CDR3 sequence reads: CSAVHAGESQYF. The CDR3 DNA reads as TGCAGTGCTGTCCATGCAGGAGAGTCCCAGTACTTC.

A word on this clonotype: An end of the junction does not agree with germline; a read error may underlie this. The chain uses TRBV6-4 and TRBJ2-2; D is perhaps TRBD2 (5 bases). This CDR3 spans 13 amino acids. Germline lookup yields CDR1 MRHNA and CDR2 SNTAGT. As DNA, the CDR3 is TGTGCCAGCAGGGACTCGGGCGCCGGGGAGCTGTTTTTT. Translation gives CASRDSGAGELFF.

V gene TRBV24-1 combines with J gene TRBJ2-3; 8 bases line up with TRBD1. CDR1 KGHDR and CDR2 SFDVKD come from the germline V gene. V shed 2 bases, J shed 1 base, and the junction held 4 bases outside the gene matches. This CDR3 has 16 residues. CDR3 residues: CATSDSGQGRTDTQYF. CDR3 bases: TGTGCCACCAGTGATTCCGGACAGGGCCGCACAGATACGCAGTATTTT.

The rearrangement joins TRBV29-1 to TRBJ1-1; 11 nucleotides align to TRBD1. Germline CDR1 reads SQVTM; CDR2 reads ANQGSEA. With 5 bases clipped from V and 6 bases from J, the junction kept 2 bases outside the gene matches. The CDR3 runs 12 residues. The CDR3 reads CSVSGQGAEAFF. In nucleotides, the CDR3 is TGCAGCGTTTCGGGACAGGGGGCTGAAGCTTTCTTT.

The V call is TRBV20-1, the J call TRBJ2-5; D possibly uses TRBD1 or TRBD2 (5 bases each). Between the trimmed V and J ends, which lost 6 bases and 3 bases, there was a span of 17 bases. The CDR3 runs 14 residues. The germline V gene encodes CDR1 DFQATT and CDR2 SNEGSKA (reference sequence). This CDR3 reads CSATPGTEEETQYF. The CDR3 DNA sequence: TGCAGTGCAACGCCCGGGACGGAGGAAGAGACCCAGTACTTC.

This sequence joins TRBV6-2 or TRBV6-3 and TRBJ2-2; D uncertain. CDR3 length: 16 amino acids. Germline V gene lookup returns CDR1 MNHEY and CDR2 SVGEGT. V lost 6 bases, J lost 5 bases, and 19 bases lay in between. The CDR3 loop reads CASSNLLGQQTGELFF. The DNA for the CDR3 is TGTGCCAGCAGCAACCTTCTTGGGCAGCAGACCGGGGAGCTGTTTTTT.

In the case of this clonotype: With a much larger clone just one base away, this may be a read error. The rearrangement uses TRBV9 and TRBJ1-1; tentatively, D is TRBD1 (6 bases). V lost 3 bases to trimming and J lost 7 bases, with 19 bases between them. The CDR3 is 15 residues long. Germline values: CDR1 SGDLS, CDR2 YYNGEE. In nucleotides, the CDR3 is TGTGCCAGCAGCGCCTCCCCTTCGGGGGCCATTGAAGCTTTCTTT. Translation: CASSASPSGAIEAFF.

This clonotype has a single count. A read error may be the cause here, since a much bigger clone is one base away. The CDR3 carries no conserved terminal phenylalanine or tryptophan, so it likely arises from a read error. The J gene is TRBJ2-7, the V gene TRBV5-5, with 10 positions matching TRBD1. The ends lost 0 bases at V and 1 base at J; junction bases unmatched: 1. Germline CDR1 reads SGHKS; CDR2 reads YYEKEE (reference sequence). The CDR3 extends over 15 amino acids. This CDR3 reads CASSLGQGASYEQYS. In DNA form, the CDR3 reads TGTGCCAGCAGCTTGGGACAGGGGGCTTCCTACGAGCAGTACTCC.

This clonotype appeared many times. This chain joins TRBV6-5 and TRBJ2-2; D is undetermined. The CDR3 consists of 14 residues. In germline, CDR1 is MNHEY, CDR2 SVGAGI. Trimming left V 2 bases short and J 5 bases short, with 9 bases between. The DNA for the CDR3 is TGTGCCAGCAGTTACCGATTAGAGACCGGGGAGCTGTTTTTT. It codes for CASSYRLETGELFF.

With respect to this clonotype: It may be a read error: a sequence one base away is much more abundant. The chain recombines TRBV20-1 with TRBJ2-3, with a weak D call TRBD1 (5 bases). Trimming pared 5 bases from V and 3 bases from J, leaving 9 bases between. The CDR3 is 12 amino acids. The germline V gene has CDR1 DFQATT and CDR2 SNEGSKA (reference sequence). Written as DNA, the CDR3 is TGCAGTGCTTCTCCAGGGACAGATACGCAGTATTTT. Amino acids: CSASPGTDTQYF.

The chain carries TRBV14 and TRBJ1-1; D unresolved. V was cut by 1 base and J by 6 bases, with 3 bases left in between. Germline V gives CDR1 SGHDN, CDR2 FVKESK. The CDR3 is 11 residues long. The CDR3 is CASSQGSEAFF. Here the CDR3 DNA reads TGTGCCAGCAGCCAAGGGTCTGAAGCTTTCTTT. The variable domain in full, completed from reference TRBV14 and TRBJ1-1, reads EAGVTQFPSHSVIEKGQTVTLRCDPISGHDNLYWYRRVMGKEIKFLLHFVKESKQDESGMPNNRFLAERTGGTYSTLKVQPAELEDSGVYFCASSQGSEAFFGQGTRLTVV.